The 27 T cell receptor beta chains below all came from one sample that was sequenced in a study of cytomegalovirus exposure and HLA in healthy donors (dated by TCRdb to 2017 to 2019). Library preparation was by the immunoSEQ multiplex PCR assay. A mixture of 60 forward primers for TCR Vbeta segments and 13 reverse primers for TCR Jbeta segments was used in the multiplex PCR. This is the immuneACCESS table as TCRdb keeps it, with only in-frame sequences that have V and J called. A part of the clones is gone; compared with another copy, unresolved V genes explain less than half, and the rest is unexplained. The sample yields about 160,000 clones; under 80% were counted once. The leading ten clones occupy 4.3% of the sample. Sequenced: PBMCs. These receptors came from a middle-aged man in good health and CMV-seronegative.

This chain links TRBV27 with TRBJ2-6, with TRBD1 matching 8 bases. Germline assignment: CDR1 MNHEY and CDR2 SMNVEV (reference sequence). V shed 5 bases and J 2 bases; nucleotides not matched to a gene: 11. The CDR3 runs 18 residues. CDR3 sequence reads: CASSPQDRANPGANVLTF. CDR3 bases: TGTGCCAGCAGTCCCCAGGACAGGGCAAACCCTGGGGCCAACGTCCTGACTTTC.

With respect to this clone: Sequence at one end of the junction differs from germline and may be a read error. This chain connects TRBV7-9 to TRBJ1-2, with D possibly TRBD1 on 5 matching bases. Germline values: CDR1 SEHNR, CDR2 FQNEAQ (reference sequence). The CDR3 consists of 10 residues. CDR3 DNA: TGTGCCAGCAGCTCCGGGACTCCAGAGTTC. It is translated as CASSSGTPEF.

This clone came up once. The V call is TRBV9, the J call TRBJ2-5; the match to TRBD1 covers 7 bases. The CDR3 sequence is 14 residues long. The germline V gene encodes CDR1 SGDLS and CDR2 YYNGEE. The trim removed 4 bases at V and 2 bases at J, leaving 5 bases unmatched. CDR3 protein: CASSPRGRQETQYF. DNA for the CDR3: TGTGCCAGCAGCCCGAGGGGGCGTCAAGAGACCCAGTACTTC.

The chain carries TRBV5-4 and TRBJ2-3; 9 positions match TRBD1. The CDR3 runs to 15 residues. V lost 1 base to trimming and J lost 0 bases; unmatched junction nucleotides: 0. In germline, CDR1 is SGHNT, CDR2 YYREEE (reference sequence). Here the CDR3 reads CASSLTGGSTDTQYF. CDR3 DNA sequence: TGTGCCAGCAGCTTGACAGGGGGCAGCACAGATACGCAGTATTTT.

V gene TRBV7-2 combines with J gene TRBJ2-4; perhaps TRBD1 as D (5 bases). CDR3 length: 14 residues. V lost 3 bases to trimming and J lost 1 base, with 7 bases between them. Germline V gives CDR1 SGHTA, CDR2 FQGNSA. The CDR3 DNA follows: TGTGCCAGCAGCTTGACAGTGGCCAAAAACATTCAGTACTTC. Protein product: CASSLTVAKNIQYF.

This chain joins TRBV18 and TRBJ2-7, with 11 nucleotides matching TRBD2. The germline gives CDR1 KGHSH, CDR2 LQKENI. V shed 0 bases and J 1 base; nucleotides not matched to a gene: 8. This CDR3 is 18 amino acids long. CDR3 in amino acids: CASSPPRASGGISYEQYF. As DNA, the CDR3 is TGTGCCAGCTCACCACCGCGGGCTAGCGGGGGGATTTCCTACGAGCAGTACTTC. Drawing the rest from reference TRBV18 and TRBJ2-7, the complete variable domain is NAGVMQNPRHLVRRRGQEARLRCSPMKGHSHVYWYRQLPEEGLKFMVYLQKENIIDESGMPKERFSAEFPKEGPSILRIQQVVRGDSAAYFCASSPPRASGGISYEQYFGPGTRLTVT.

This sequence joins TRBV15 and TRBJ2-5, with D possibly being TRBD2 (5 bases). Looked up from germline, CDR1 is LNHNV and CDR2 is YYDKDF (reference sequence). This CDR3 is built from 14 residues. V dropped 1 base and J dropped 4 bases, with 10 bases sitting between them. The CDR3, as DNA: TGTGCCACCAGCAGAGTGAGGGCTTCAGAGACCCAGTACTTC. Translated, it gives CATSRVRASETQYF.

This clone was seen just once. The DNA of the CDR3 is TGTGCCAGCAGTGACTCACTCCACGAGCAGTACTTC. Its translation: CASSDSLHEQYF. The chain has TRBV6-4 and TRBJ2-7, with unresolved D. V lost 0 bases, J lost 5 bases, and 5 bases lay in between. Germline CDR1 MRHNA, CDR2 SNTAGT. The CDR3 is made up of 12 amino acids.

The J gene is TRBJ2-7, the V gene TRBV29-1; 7 nucleotides match TRBD1. Germline trimming cut 6 bases from V and 6 bases from J; bases unmatched to any gene: 8. The length of the CDR3 is 12 residues. CDR1 and CDR2 (germline): SQVTM, ANQGSEA. CDR3 DNA: TGCAGCGTCAGACAGGGTTCGAGCGAGCAGTACTTC. Translating it yields CSVRQGSSEQYF.

V and J are TRBV7-9 and TRBJ2-2, with a possible D match to TRBD1 (6 bases). V gave up 4 bases and J gave up 2 bases, with 14 bases separating them. This CDR3 contains 16 residues. Germline CDR1 SEHNR, CDR2 FQNEAQ (reference sequence). The DNA for the CDR3 is TGTGCCAGCAGCTCCTGGCGACAGGCTAACACCGGGGAGCTGTTTTTT. This sequence encodes CASSSWRQANTGELFF.

The chain joins TRBV19 to TRBJ2-5; possible D gene TRBD1, 5 bases. Trimming removed 9 bases from V and 3 bases from J, with 20 bases in between. The CDR3 is 15 residues long. Germline V gene data show CDR1 as LNHDA and CDR2 as SQIVND (reference sequence). The CDR3 is CASAPFWGGKETQYF. The CDR3 nucleotides read TGTGCCAGCGCCCCATTTTGGGGCGGTAAAGAGACCCAGTACTTC.

This clone was detected only once. At one end the junction does not follow the germline gene, possibly because of a read error. This sequence joins TRBV7-7 and TRBJ2-7, with TRBD1 identical over 10 bases. This CDR3 has 15 residues. In germline, CDR1 is SSHAT, CDR2 FNYEAQ (reference sequence). DNA for the CDR3: TGTGCTAGCAGGCTCCGGGACAGGGGTCCCTACGAGCAGTACTTC. It translates to CASRLRDRGPYEQYF. The full variable domain, in which reference TRBV7-7 and TRBJ2-7 provide the parts outside the CDR3, is GAGVSQSPRYKVTKRGQDVTLRCDPISSHATLYWYQQALGQGPEFLTYFNYEAQPDKSGLPSDRFSAERPEGSISTLTIQRTEQRDSAMYRCASRLRDRGPYEQYFGPGTRLTVT.

The chain recombines TRBV10-3 with TRBJ2-7; the match to TRBD1 covers 8 bases. V gave up 10 bases and J gave up 7 bases; unmatched junction bases: 15. CDR1 is ENHRY and CDR2 is SYGVKD in the germline V gene. CDR3 length equals 14 residues. CDR3 region: CATLEDRESREQYF. In DNA form, the CDR3 reads TGTGCCACCCTGGAGGACAGGGAATCTCGGGAGCAGTACTTC.

In its sample, this clone was seen a few times. This sequence joins TRBV19 and TRBJ1-2, with a possible D match to TRBD1 (6 bases). Looked up from germline, CDR1 is LNHDA and CDR2 is SQIVND (reference sequence). Trimming took off 4 bases at V and 8 bases at J, with 8 bases between the two ends. The CDR3 covers 11 residues. CDR3 in DNA: TGTGCCAGTAGTACAGGGGAAGGCTACACCTTC. This gives the protein CASSTGEGYTF.

The chain combines TRBV19 with TRBJ1-4; 10 positions match TRBD1. The J segment lost 8 bases and the V segment lost 6 bases, leaving 12 bases of the junction unmatched. The CDR3 runs 16 residues. Germline CDR1 LNHDA, CDR2 SQIVND (reference sequence). The CDR3 is CASRHPGQGFKEKLFF. CDR3 nucleotide sequence: TGTGCCAGTAGGCATCCGGGACAGGGGTTTAAAGAAAAACTGTTTTTT.

This clone has more than one count but fewer than ten. The chain has TRBV27 and TRBJ1-6; no reliable D call. This CDR3 comprises 16 residues. The V and J ends lost 2 bases and 6 bases respectively, with 14 bases between them. The V gene's germline CDR1 is MNHEY and CDR2 SMNVEV (reference sequence). The CDR3, as DNA: TGTGCCAGCAGTTTAAAAGGGAGTTACTTTAATTCACCCCTCCACTTT. Translation gives CASSLKGSYFNSPLHF.

CDR3 sequence reads: CASSFLAATGELFF. Here the CDR3 DNA reads TGTGCCAGCAGCTTCCTCGCGGCCACCGGGGAGCTGTTTTTT. V is TRBV11-2 and J is TRBJ2-2, with D unclear. CDR1 is SGHAT and CDR2 is FQNNGV in the germline V gene. CDR3 size: 14 residues. V was clipped by 3 bases and J by 4 bases, with 9 bases between them.

This rearrangement joins TRBV6-5 to TRBJ1-3; D remains ambiguous. The V end was cut by 2 bases, the J end by 0 bases, with 8 bases between. The CDR3 has 15 residues. Germline V CDR1 and CDR2: MNHEY, SVGAGI. CDR3 bases: TGTGCCAGCAGTTACGGGCATAGCTCTGGAAACACCATATATTTT. Protein sequence: CASSYGHSSGNTIYF.

J is TRBJ2-5 and V is TRBV2; perhaps TRBD1 as D (8 bases). V lost 10 bases and J 5 bases, leaving 17 bases between the germline ends. CDR1 and CDR2 (germline): SNHLY, FYNNEI. This CDR3 comprises 13 residues. The CDR3 nucleotides read TGTGCCACCAGGGGGCGGGGAGGGGAGACCCAGTACTTC. Its translation: CATRGRGGETQYF.

This clone has a handful of counts. The rearrangement uses TRBV2 and TRBJ1-6, with 7 bases identical to TRBD1. The germline gives CDR1 SNHLY, CDR2 FYNNEI. J gave up 4 bases and V 5 bases, and 5 bases lay outside the gene matches. The CDR3 loop spans 15 amino acids. The CDR3 DNA sequence: TGTGCCAGCAGTTTCCGGGACAGTTATAATTCACCCCTCCACTTT. This codes for CASSFRDSYNSPLHF. Filled out from reference TRBV2 and TRBJ1-6, the complete variable domain reads EPEVTQTPSHQVTQMGQEVILRCVPISNHLYFYWYRQILGQKVEFLVSFYNNEISEKSEIFDDQFSVERPDGSNFTLKIRSTKLEDSAMYFCASSFRDSYNSPLHFGNGTRLTVT.

This chain links TRBV7-9 with TRBJ2-2, with 12 bases fitting TRBD1. The V and J ends lost 2 bases and 7 bases, in that order; junction bases with no gene match: 8. In germline, CDR1 is SEHNR, CDR2 FQNEAQ (reference sequence). The CDR3 covers 17 residues. As DNA, the CDR3 is TGTGCCAGCAGCTTATCTCCCGGGACAGGGGGCTTCGGGGAGCTGTTTTTT. Residues: CASSLSPGTGGFGELFF.

This sequence joins TRBV5-1 and TRBJ2-3; D may be TRBD2 (7 bases). Germline values: CDR1 SGHRS, CDR2 YFSETQ. CDR3 length: 16 residues. Trimming stripped 0 bases from V and 2 bases from J, with 13 bases between. CDR3 amino acids: CASSLGAGASTDTQYF. CDR3 sequence (DNA): TGCGCCAGCAGCTTGGGGGCGGGGGCCTCCACAGATACGCAGTATTTT.

The chain couples TRBV15 to TRBJ1-1; D remains unclear. Germline CDR1 is LNHNV and CDR2 is YYDKDF (reference sequence). Trimming cost V 3 bases and J 3 bases, with 14 bases left between them. There are 15 residues in the CDR3. This CDR3 reads CATSSTRGSDTEAFF. CDR3 nucleotide sequence: TGTGCCACCAGCAGCACGCGGGGATCGGACACTGAAGCTTTCTTT.

With respect to this clone: A junction boundary mismatches the germline segment, possibly from a read error. This chain uses TRBV7-9 with TRBJ2-2; 9 bases match TRBD1. CDR1 is SEHNR and CDR2 is FQNEAQ in the germline V gene (reference sequence). This CDR3 is built from 16 residues. The CDR3 loop is CSSSIQGAMSTGELFF. The CDR3 nucleotides read TGTTCCAGCAGTATACAGGGGGCCATGTCCACCGGGGAGCTGTTTTTT.

The CDR3 loop reads CASSTGGETQYF. Here the CDR3 DNA reads TGTGCCAGCAGTACCGGGGGGGAGACCCAGTACTTC. This chain connects TRBV6-1 to TRBJ2-5, with 7 bases lining up with TRBD2. Germline lookup yields CDR1 MNHNS and CDR2 SASEGT. The CDR3 has 12 amino acids. Trimming at V came to 5 bases and at J to 5 bases, leaving 2 bases not matched to a gene.

The chain is built from TRBV7-2 and TRBJ2-1; 8 positions match TRBD2. V shed 10 bases and J 0 bases; nucleotides not matched to a gene: 8. This CDR3 is built from 15 residues. Germline V CDR1 and CDR2: SGHTA, FQGNSA. The CDR3 DNA reads TGTGCCAACGGGGCACTAGCGGACTCCTACAATGAGCAGTTCTTC. As protein: CANGALADSYNEQFF. The entire variable domain, with the rest obtained from reference TRBV7-2 and TRBJ2-1, is as follows: GAGVSQSPSNKVTEKGKDVELRCDPISGHTALYWYRQSLGQGLEFLIYFQGNSAPDKSGLPSDRFSAERTGGSVSTLTIQRTQQEDSAVYLCANGALADSYNEQFFGPGTRLTVL.

V and J are TRBV6-1 and TRBJ1-4, with a weak D call TRBD1 (5 bases). The CDR3 is 13 amino acids. The germline gives CDR1 MNHNS, CDR2 SASEGT. The V gene lost 3 bases and the J gene lost 11 bases, with 13 bases spanning the gap. The CDR3 reads CASSESGGGKLFF. The CDR3 DNA reads TGTGCCAGCAGTGAGTCTGGGGGGGGGAAACTGTTTTTT.